The 18 T cell receptor beta chains presented below share a single source sample, sequenced in a study of cytomegalovirus exposure and HLA in healthy donors. This PCR relied on a set of 60 Vbeta primers and 13 Jbeta primers. Using immunoSEQ multiplex PCR, the repertoire was profiled, and TCRdb retains in-frame clones only, with some absent. The listing contains tens of thousands of clones. Sample: PBMCs. The source of these receptors is a woman aged 35 to 49 in good health and CMV-seropositive.

The gene calls are TRBV2 and TRBJ1-3; D unclear. The CDR3 consists of 16 residues. In germline, CDR1 is SNHLY, CDR2 FYNNEI. V was shortened by 7 bases and J by 2 bases, with 18 bases between the two germline ends. The CDR3 region is CASTLSPWGAGNTIYF. The DNA of the CDR3 is TGTGCCAGCACCCTATCCCCATGGGGAGCTGGAAACACCATATATTTT.

The gene calls are TRBV11-2 and TRBJ1-2; D is undetermined. Germline V lookup: CDR1 SGHAT, CDR2 FQNNGV. Trimming removed 5 bases from V and 0 bases from J, with 13 bases in between. The CDR3 spans 15 residues. In nucleotides, the CDR3 is TGTGCCAGCAGCGAATCGAGGGCAGCTAACTATGGCTACACCTTC. Translating it yields CASSESRAANYGYTF. Full variable domain (remainder filled in from reference TRBV11-2 and TRBJ1-2): EAGVAQSPRYKIIEKRQSVAFWCNPISGHATLYWYQQILGQGPKLLIQFQNNGVVDDSQLPKDRFSAERLKGVDSTLKIQPAKLEDSAVYLCASSESRAANYGYTFGSGTRLTVV.

The chain recombines TRBV6-1 with TRBJ1-5; the D gene is possibly TRBD1 (5 bases). The CDR3 has 15 amino acids. V lost 7 bases and J 1 base, leaving 14 bases between the germline ends. CDR1 is MNHNS and CDR2 is SASEGT in the germline V gene. The CDR3 nucleotides read TGTGCCAGCACCGACAGATTTTTGAGCAATCAGCCCCAGCATTTT. It yields the protein CASTDRFLSNQPQHF.

The genes are TRBV19 and TRBJ2-3; TRBD2 matches 10 bases. CDR3 size: 17 residues. V was clipped by 5 bases and J by 7 bases; unmatched bases: 15. Germline values: CDR1 LNHDA, CDR2 SQIVND (reference sequence). The DNA of the CDR3 is TGTGCCAGTAGTCGCCGACCTCTAGCGGGAGAGTCCTATACGCAGTATTTT. Translating it yields CASSRRPLAGESYTQYF.

The genes are TRBV18 and TRBJ1-1; 9 nucleotides agree with TRBD1. Germline trimming cut 6 bases from V and 11 bases from J; bases unmatched to any gene: 16. The CDR3 is 15 amino acids. Germline CDR1 and CDR2: KGHSH and LQKENI. The CDR3 reads CASSREPTGGASAFF. In nucleotides, the CDR3 is TGTGCCAGCTCCAGAGAACCTACAGGGGGCGCGTCGGCTTTCTTT.

The CDR3 here is CASSIPGRETSEKLFF. The CDR3 DNA is TGTGCCAGTAGTATCCCTGGGAGGGAGACCTCTGAAAAACTGTTTTTT. V is TRBV19 and J is TRBJ1-4; D ambiguous. The CDR3 contains 16 residues. Deletions cut 3 bases from V and 7 bases from J, with 18 bases between. Germline V gene data show CDR1 as LNHDA and CDR2 as SQIVND (reference sequence).

The chain links TRBV9 to TRBJ2-7; D is unclear. Trimming pared 0 bases from V and 1 base from J, leaving 5 bases between. Germline V gene data show CDR1 as SGDLS and CDR2 as YYNGEE. The CDR3 is 13 residues long. Here the CDR3 reads CASSVGGSYEQYF. Written as DNA, the CDR3 is TGTGCCAGCAGCGTAGGAGGTTCCTACGAGCAGTACTTC.

Concerning this clone: No conserved phenylalanine or tryptophan ends this CDR3, so it is likely a read error. The DNA is omitted, as the CDR3 cannot be located on it reliably, and the CDR3 follows TCRdb's listing. The J gene is TRBJ1-6, the V gene TRBV30. The CDR3 spans 10 residues, counting both ends. Germline lookup yields CDR1 GTSNPN and CDR2 SVGIG (reference sequence). The CDR3 loop is CAWPSWGVKK.

The rearrangement uses TRBV6-4 and TRBJ2-7, with 8 positions matching TRBD2. Germline V gene sequence: CDR1 MRHNA, CDR2 SNTAGT. The CDR3 loop spans 17 amino acids. V lost 2 bases and J lost 0; bases outside the gene matches: 9. The CDR3 nucleotides are TGTGCCAGCAGTGACAGCGGGAGCCCCCGGAGCTCCTACGAGCAGTACTTC. Its translation: CASSDSGSPRSSYEQYF.

The rearrangement uses TRBV5-1 and TRBJ1-2, with 8 bases aligning to TRBD1. The CDR3 loop spans 12 amino acids. Germline V gene sequence: CDR1 SGHRS, CDR2 YFSETQ. With V trimmed by 4 bases and J by 7 bases, 3 bases remained unmatched. The CDR3 is CASSEGQGGYTF. DNA for the CDR3: TGCGCCAGCAGCGAAGGACAGGGTGGCTACACCTTC.

The chain combines TRBV6-5 with TRBJ1-1; TRBD1 aligns across 8 bases. V was clipped by 7 bases and J by 2 bases; unmatched bases: 6. The germline gives CDR1 MNHEY, CDR2 SVGAGI. CDR3 size: 14 residues. CDR3: CASIRTGTNTEAFF. CDR3 sequence (DNA): TGTGCCAGCATACGGACAGGGACTAACACTGAAGCTTTCTTT.

This chain links TRBV5-4 with TRBJ1-3, with 9 bases aligning to TRBD1. The CDR3 contains 15 residues. Germline values: CDR1 SGHNT, CDR2 YYREEE (reference sequence). The junction had 2 bases not matched to a gene; V was cut back by 4 bases and J by 0 bases. The chain's CDR3 is CASSQDRGSGNTIYF. The DNA for the CDR3 is TGTGCCAGCAGCCAGGACAGGGGCTCTGGAAACACCATATATTTT.

This chain connects TRBV7-9 to TRBJ2-5, with D possibly being TRBD2 (7 bases). There are 12 residues in the CDR3. From germline, CDR1 is SEHNR and CDR2 FQNEAQ (reference sequence). The V gene lost 5 bases and the J gene lost 5 bases, with 9 bases spanning the gap. The CDR3, as DNA: TGTGCCAGCAGCCGGGGGGCGGAGACCCAGTACTTC. It codes for CASSRGAETQYF.

The chain joins TRBV20-1 to TRBJ1-2; TRBD1 aligns across 8 bases. J lost 12 bases, V lost 0 bases, and 3 bases had no gene match. CDR3 length equals 11 residues. Per germline, CDR1 DFQATT and CDR2 SNEGSKA (reference sequence). The CDR3 protein is CSARDRTGNTF. In nucleotides, the CDR3 is TGCAGTGCTAGAGACCGGACAGGGAACACCTTC.

The chain combines TRBV5-4 with TRBJ2-7; 11 bases are a match to TRBD2. CDR3 length: 14 residues. CDR1 SGHNT and CDR2 YYREEE come from the germline V gene (reference sequence). Trimming cost V 4 bases and J 3 bases; bases outside gene matches: 3. CDR3 in amino acids: CASSLGLADYEQYF. The CDR3 DNA is TGTGCCAGCAGCCTGGGACTAGCGGACTACGAGCAGTACTTC.

The rearrangement uses TRBV28 and TRBJ2-7, with D tentatively TRBD1 (6 bases). Germline-derived CDR1 and CDR2 are MDHEN and SYDVKM. V was shortened by 3 bases and J by 1 base, with 16 bases between the two germline ends. CDR3 size: 16 residues. CDR3 sequence reads: CASSLWDTGISYEQYF. The DNA for the CDR3 is TGTGCCAGCAGTTTGTGGGACACCGGGATATCCTACGAGCAGTACTTC. The full variable domain, its missing parts supplied by reference TRBV28 and TRBJ2-7, is DVKVTQSSRYLVKRTGEKVFLECVQDMDHENMFWYRQDPGLGLRLIYFSYDVKMKEKGDIPEGYSVSREKKERFSLILESASTNQTSMYLCASSLWDTGISYEQYFGPGTRLTVT.

The chain recombines TRBV18 with TRBJ1-4; D is ambiguous. This CDR3 has 14 amino acids. The V and J ends lost 6 bases and 7 bases respectively, with 15 bases between them. Per germline, CDR1 KGHSH and CDR2 LQKENI. DNA of the CDR3: TGTGCCAGCTCCCCCCGCGGCCTTAGTGAAAAACTGTTTTTT. Amino acid sequence: CASSPRGLSEKLFF.

The gene calls are TRBV7-8 and TRBJ2-7, with TRBD2 as a possible D gene (5 bases). This CDR3 comprises 17 residues. CDR1 and CDR2 from the germline V gene are SGHVS and FQNEAQ. V was trimmed by 1 base and J by 3 bases, leaving 19 bases between them. The CDR3 protein is CASSLVIFAEGYYEQYF. CDR3 DNA sequence: TGTGCCAGCAGCTTAGTCATTTTCGCAGAGGGCTACTACGAGCAGTACTTC.